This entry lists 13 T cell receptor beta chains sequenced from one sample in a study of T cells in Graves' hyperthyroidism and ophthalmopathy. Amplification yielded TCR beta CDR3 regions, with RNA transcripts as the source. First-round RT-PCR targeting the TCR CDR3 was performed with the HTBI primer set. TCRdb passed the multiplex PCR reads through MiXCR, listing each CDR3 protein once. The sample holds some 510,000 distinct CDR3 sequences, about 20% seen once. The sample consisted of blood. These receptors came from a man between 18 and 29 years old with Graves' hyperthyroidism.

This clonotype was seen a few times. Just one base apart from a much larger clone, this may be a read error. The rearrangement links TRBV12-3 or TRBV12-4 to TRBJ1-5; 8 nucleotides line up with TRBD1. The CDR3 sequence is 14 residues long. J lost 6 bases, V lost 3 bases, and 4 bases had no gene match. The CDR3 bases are TGTGCCAGCAGTTTTGTGGACAGGGCTCAGCCCCAGCATTTT. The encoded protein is CASSFVDRAQPQHF.

CDR3 coding DNA: TGTGCCAGGAGGGGAAGGGGGCATGGCACTGAAGCTTTCTTT. The encoded protein is CARRGRGHGTEAFF. The chain couples TRBV27 to TRBJ1-1, with 7 bases fitting TRBD1. The CDR3 length is 14 residues. Germline CDR1 is MNHEY and CDR2 is SMNVEV (reference sequence). J lost 4 bases, V lost 9 bases, and 11 bases had no gene match.

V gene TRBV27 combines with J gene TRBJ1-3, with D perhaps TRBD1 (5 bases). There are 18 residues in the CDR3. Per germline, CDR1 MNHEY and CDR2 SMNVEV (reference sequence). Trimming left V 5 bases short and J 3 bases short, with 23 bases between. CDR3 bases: TGTGCCAGCAGTCGATACCTCGGGGGACTTATGAGTGGAAACACCATATATTTT. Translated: CASSRYLGGLMSGNTIYF.

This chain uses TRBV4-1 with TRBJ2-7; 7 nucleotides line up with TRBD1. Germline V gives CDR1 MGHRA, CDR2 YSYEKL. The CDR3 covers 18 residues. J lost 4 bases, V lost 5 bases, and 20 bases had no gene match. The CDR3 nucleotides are TGCGCCAGCAGCTTCCTGACAGGGTCCCCCCTCGCCGTATACGAGCAGTACTTC. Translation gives CASSFLTGSPLAVYEQYF.

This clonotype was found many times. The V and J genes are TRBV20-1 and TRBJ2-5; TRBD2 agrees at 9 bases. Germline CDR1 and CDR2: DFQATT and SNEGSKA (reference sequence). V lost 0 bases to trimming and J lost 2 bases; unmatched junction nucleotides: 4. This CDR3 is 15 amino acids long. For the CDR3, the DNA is TGCAGTGCTAGAGATGGGCTAGCGGGGCAAGAGACCCAGTACTTC. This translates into CSARDGLAGQETQYF.

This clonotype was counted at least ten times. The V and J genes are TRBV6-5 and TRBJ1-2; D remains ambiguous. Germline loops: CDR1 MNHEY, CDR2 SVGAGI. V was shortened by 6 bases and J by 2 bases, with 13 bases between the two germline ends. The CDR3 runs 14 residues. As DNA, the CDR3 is TGTGCCAGCAGACCTCCGGGAGGCAACTATGGCTACACCTTC. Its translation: CASRPPGGNYGYTF.

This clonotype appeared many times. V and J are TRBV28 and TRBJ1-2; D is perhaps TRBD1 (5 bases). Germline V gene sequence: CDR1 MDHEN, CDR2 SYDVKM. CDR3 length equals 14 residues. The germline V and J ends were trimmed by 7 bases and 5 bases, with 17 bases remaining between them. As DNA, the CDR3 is TGTGCCAGCACCGAGATGGGGGTAGGATATGGCTACACCTTC. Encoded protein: CASTEMGVGYGYTF.

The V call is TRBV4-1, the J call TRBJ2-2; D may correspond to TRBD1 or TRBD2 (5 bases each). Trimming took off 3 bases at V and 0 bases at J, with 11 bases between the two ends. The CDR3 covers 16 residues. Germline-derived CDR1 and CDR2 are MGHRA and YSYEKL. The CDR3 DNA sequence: TGCGCCAGCAGCCACACCGGGACCGCGAACACCGGGGAGCTGTTTTTT. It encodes CASSHTGTANTGELFF.

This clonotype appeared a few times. As DNA, the CDR3 is TGTGCCAGCAGCTTAGAAGGGGGAGCAGGAGACCCCTACGAGCAGTACTTC. Protein sequence: CASSLEGGAGDPYEQYF. The chain carries TRBV11-1 and TRBJ2-7; D may be TRBD1 (6 bases). The CDR3 runs 17 residues. With 1 base removed from V and 2 bases from J, the gap between germline ends came to 18 bases. CDR1 and CDR2 from the germline V gene are SGHAT and FQDESV (reference sequence).

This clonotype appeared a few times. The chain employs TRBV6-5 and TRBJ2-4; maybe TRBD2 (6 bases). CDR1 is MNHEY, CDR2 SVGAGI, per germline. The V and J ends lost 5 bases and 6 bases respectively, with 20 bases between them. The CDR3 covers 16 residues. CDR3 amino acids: CASSHTEEGTGNIQYF. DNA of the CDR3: TGTGCCAGCAGTCACACGGAGGAGGGTACAGGAAACATTCAGTACTTC.

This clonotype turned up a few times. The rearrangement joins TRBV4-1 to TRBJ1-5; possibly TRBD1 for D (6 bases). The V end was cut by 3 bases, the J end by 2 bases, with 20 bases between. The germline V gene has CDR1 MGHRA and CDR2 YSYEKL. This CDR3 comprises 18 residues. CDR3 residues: CASSQDSSGGVRNQPQHF. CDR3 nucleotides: TGCGCCAGCAGCCAGGACAGTAGCGGCGGGGTTCGCAATCAGCCCCAGCATTTT.

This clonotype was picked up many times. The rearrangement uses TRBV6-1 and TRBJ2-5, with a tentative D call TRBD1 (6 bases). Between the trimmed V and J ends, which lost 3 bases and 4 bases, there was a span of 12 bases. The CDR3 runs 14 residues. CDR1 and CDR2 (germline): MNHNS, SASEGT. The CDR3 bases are TGTGCCAGCAGTGAGGACAGTTGGAGAGAGACCCAGTACTTC. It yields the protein CASSEDSWRETQYF.

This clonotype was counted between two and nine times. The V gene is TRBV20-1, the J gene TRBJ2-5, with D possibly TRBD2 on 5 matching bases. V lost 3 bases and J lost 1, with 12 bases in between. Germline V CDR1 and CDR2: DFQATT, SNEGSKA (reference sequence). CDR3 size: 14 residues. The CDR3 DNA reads TGCAGTGCTAGTAGCGCCGCCTCCCAAGAGACCCAGTACTTC. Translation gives CSASSAASQETQYF.